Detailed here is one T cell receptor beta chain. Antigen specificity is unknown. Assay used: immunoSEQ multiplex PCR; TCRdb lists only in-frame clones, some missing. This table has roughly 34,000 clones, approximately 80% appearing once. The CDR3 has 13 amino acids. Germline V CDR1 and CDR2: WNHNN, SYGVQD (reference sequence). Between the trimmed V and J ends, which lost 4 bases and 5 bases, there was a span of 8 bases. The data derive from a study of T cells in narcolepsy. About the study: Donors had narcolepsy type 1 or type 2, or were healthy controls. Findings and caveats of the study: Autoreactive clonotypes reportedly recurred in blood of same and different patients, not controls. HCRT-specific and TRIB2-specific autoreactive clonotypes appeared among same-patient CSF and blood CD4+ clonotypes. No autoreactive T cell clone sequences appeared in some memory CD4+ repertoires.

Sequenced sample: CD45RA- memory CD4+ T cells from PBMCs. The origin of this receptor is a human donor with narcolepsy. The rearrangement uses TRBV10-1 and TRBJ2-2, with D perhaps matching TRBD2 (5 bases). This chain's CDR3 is CASSVSGTGELFF. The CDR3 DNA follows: TGCGCCAGCAGTGTCTCGGGGACCGGGGAGCTGTTTTTT.